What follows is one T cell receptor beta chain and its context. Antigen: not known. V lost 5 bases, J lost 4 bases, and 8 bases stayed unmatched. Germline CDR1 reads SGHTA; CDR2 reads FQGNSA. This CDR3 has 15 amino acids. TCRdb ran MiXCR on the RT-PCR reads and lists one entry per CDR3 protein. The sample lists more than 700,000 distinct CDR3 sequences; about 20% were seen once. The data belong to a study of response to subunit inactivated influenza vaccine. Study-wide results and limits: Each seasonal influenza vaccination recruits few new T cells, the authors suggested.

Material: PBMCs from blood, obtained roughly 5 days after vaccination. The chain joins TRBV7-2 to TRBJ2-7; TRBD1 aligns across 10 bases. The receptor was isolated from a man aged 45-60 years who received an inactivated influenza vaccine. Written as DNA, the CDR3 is TGTGCCAGCAGCCCCGACAGGGGGCGGGTTTACGAGCAGTACTTC. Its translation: CASSPDRGRVYEQYF.